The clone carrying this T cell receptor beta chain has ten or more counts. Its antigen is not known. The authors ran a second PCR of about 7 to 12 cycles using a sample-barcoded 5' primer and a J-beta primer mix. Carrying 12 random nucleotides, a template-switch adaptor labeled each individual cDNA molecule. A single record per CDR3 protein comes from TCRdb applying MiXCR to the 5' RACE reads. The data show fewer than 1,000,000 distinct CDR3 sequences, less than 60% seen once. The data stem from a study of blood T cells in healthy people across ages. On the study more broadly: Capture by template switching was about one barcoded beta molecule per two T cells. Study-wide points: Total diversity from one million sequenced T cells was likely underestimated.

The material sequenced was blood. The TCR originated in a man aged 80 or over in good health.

For the CDR3, the DNA is TGCAGTGCTAGGGGATCACAAGAGACCCAGTACTTC. Its protein is CSARGSQETQYF. This chain uses TRBV20-1 with TRBJ2-5; D gene unclear. The V end was cut by 3 bases, the J end by 2 bases, with 7 bases between. Germline CDR1 DFQATT, CDR2 SNEGSKA (reference sequence). This CDR3 has 12 amino acids.